The 25 T cell receptor beta chains in this list originate from one sample, sequenced in a study of blood T cells in healthy people across ages. Sample-barcoded 5' priming and a J-beta primer mix drove a second PCR of about 7 to 11 cycles. TCRdb fed the 5' RACE reads into MiXCR, producing one record per CDR3 protein. The sample carries 1.5 million to 2 million distinct CDR3 sequences, roughly 52% recorded once. The source material was blood. These TCRs come from a woman in her forties in good health.

The chain uses TRBV20-1 and TRBJ2-1; D may be TRBD2 (5 bases). This CDR3 region has 12 residues. Germline V gene lookup returns CDR1 DFQATT and CDR2 SNEGSKA (reference sequence). V lost 1 base and J 9 bases, leaving 10 bases between the germline ends. In DNA form, the CDR3 reads TGCAGTGCTAGAGTTTCGGGAACTGAGCAGTTCTTC. Its translation: CSARVSGTEQFF.

There are a few counts of this clonotype. This sequence joins TRBV4-1 and TRBJ1-2, with 9 positions matching TRBD1. The J segment lost 8 bases and the V segment lost 3 bases, leaving 7 bases of the junction unmatched. Germline CDR1 is MGHRA and CDR2 is YSYEKL. The CDR3 runs 14 residues. CDR3 in DNA: TGCGCCAGCAGCCAGGGAACAGGGGGCGAAGGCTACACCTTC. This encodes CASSQGTGGEGYTF.

This clonotype occurred a few times. This chain joins TRBV5-1 and TRBJ2-5; 7 bases agree with TRBD1. Trimming at V came to 1 base and at J to 4 bases, leaving 4 bases not matched to a gene. The length of the CDR3 is 14 residues. CDR1 is SGHRS, CDR2 YFSETQ, per germline. The CDR3 here is CASSLTTGTETQYF. CDR3 coding DNA: TGCGCCAGCAGCTTGACGACAGGGACAGAGACCCAGTACTTC. The full variable domain, its missing parts supplied by reference TRBV5-1 and TRBJ2-5, is KAGVTQTPRYLIKTRGQQVTLSCSPISGHRSVSWYQQTPGQGLQFLFEYFSETQRNKGNFPGRFSGRQFSNSRSEMNVSTLELGDSALYLCASSLTTGTETQYFGPGTRLLVL.

This clonotype was seen only once. The chain has TRBV3-1 and TRBJ2-3; the match to TRBD2 covers 13 bases. CDR1 and CDR2 from the germline V gene are LGHDT and YNNKEL (reference sequence). The V segment lost 0 bases and the J segment 6 bases; nucleotides outside the gene matches: 3. The CDR3 runs 16 residues. CDR3 protein: CASSQDLLAGGDTQYF. The CDR3 nucleotides are TGTGCCAGCAGCCAAGATTTACTAGCGGGGGGGGATACGCAGTATTTT.

This chain links TRBV29-1 with TRBJ1-5; D unclear. Trimming took off 5 bases at V and 7 bases at J, with 21 bases between the two ends. Germline V gene lookup returns CDR1 SQVTM and CDR2 ANQGSEA. This CDR3 has 15 residues. CDR3 bases: TGCAGCGTTTTGCGGGGATCGGGGTCCTACCAGCCCCAGCATTTT. Residues: CSVLRGSGSYQPQHF. Based on the CDR3 plus reference TRBV29-1 and TRBJ1-5, the full variable domain is SAVISQKPSRDICQRGTSLTIQCQVDSQVTMMFWYRQQPGQSLTLIATANQGSEATYESGFVIDKFPISRPNLTFSTLTVSNMSPEDSSIYLCSVLRGSGSYQPQHFGDGTRLSIL.

The chain employs TRBV20-1 and TRBJ2-7; no clear D. The J call could be wrong; TRBJ2-5 is a better fit for the DNA end. The CDR3 consists of 12 residues. CDR1 and CDR2 (germline): DFQATT, SNEGSKA (reference sequence). This CDR3 reads CSARLTLRTQYF. The CDR3 nucleotides read TGCAGTGCTAGGCTTACTCTGAGGACCCAGTACTTC.

This sequence joins TRBV3-1 and TRBJ2-7; possibly TRBD1 or TRBD2 for D (5 bases each). The CDR3 is made up of 12 amino acids. The germline V and J ends were trimmed by 3 bases and 7 bases, with 10 bases remaining between them. Per the germline V gene, CDR1 is LGHDT and CDR2 is YNNKEL (reference sequence). CDR3 in amino acids: CASSHSGREQYF. CDR3 DNA: TGTGCCAGCAGCCATTCGGGGCGGGAGCAGTACTTC.

This chain uses TRBV6-2 or TRBV6-3 with TRBJ2-6; 7 bases line up with TRBD1. The J segment lost 2 bases and the V segment lost 6 bases, leaving 4 bases of the junction unmatched. The CDR3 is 15 residues long. The germline V gene encodes CDR1 MNHEY and CDR2 SVGEGT. CDR3 coding DNA: TGTGCCAGCAGCTGGGGACAGACTGGGGCCAACGTCCTGACTTTC. The encoded protein is CASSWGQTGANVLTF.

The CDR3 DNA reads as TGTGCCAGCAGTTCCTCTACTAGCGGGGGCCTGCACAATGAGCAGTTCTTC. It is translated as CASSSSTSGGLHNEQFF. V gene TRBV6-5 combines with J gene TRBJ2-1; 11 nucleotides align to TRBD2. CDR3 length: 17 amino acids. Germline CDR1 reads MNHEY; CDR2 reads SVGAGI. The trim removed 4 bases at V and 5 bases at J, leaving 10 bases unmatched.

The chain couples TRBV5-1 to TRBJ2-5, with D unclear. V lost 5 bases to trimming and J lost 1 base, with 15 bases between them. Looked up from germline, CDR1 is SGHRS and CDR2 is YFSETQ. The CDR3 runs 15 residues. CDR3 sequence (DNA): TGCGCCAGCAGATTGTTAGCAGGAGCCCAAGAGACCCAGTACTTC. This codes for CASRLLAGAQETQYF.

The chain uses TRBV7-9 and TRBJ2-4; 8 positions agree with TRBD1. The V and J ends lost 5 bases and 15 bases, in that order; junction bases with no gene match: 6. The germline V gene has CDR1 SEHNR and CDR2 FQNEAQ (reference sequence). The CDR3 extends over 11 amino acids. DNA of the CDR3: TGTGCCAGCAGCCCGGGACAGGTTAGGTACTTC. It codes for CASSPGQVRYF.

V and J are TRBV27 and TRBJ2-1; 8 bases are shared with TRBD1. The CDR3 spans 11 residues. The germline gives CDR1 MNHEY, CDR2 SMNVEV (reference sequence). The V segment lost 4 bases and the J segment 12 bases; nucleotides outside the gene matches: 2. The chain's CDR3 is CASSSTGGQFF. The CDR3 bases are TGTGCCAGCAGTTCTACAGGGGGGCAGTTCTTC.

V is TRBV20-1 and J is TRBJ2-5; D is unclear. The germline V gene has CDR1 DFQATT and CDR2 SNEGSKA (reference sequence). The CDR3 totals 14 residues. Trimming took 0 bases from V and 7 from J, leaving 15 bases between them. The CDR3 sequence is CSAREGRTGRTQYF. In nucleotides, the CDR3 is TGCAGTGCTAGAGAGGGCAGGACCGGTCGGACCCAGTACTTC.

CDR3 in amino acids: CATRKAGASTDTQYF. In nucleotides, the CDR3 is TGTGCCACCAGAAAAGCGGGAGCTAGCACAGATACGCAGTATTTT. V is TRBV15 and J is TRBJ2-3; 8 bases align to TRBD2. Germline trimming cut 6 bases from V and 0 bases from J; bases unmatched to any gene: 5. Germline CDR1 is LNHNV and CDR2 is YYDKDF (reference sequence). There are 15 residues in the CDR3. The whole variable domain, remainder taken from reference TRBV15 and TRBJ2-3, is DAMVIQNPRYQVTQFGKPVTLSCSQTLNHNVMYWYQQKSSQAPKLLFHYYDKDFNNEADTPDNFQSRRPNTSFCFLDIRSPGLGDTAMYLCATRKAGASTDTQYFGPGTRLTVL.

The V call is TRBV28, the J call TRBJ2-5; TRBD2 is a possible D gene (5 bases). The CDR3 runs 13 residues. Trimming shortened V by 5 bases and J by 4 bases, and 11 bases separated the two germline ends. Germline lookup yields CDR1 MDHEN and CDR2 SYDVKM. DNA for the CDR3: TGTGCCAGCAGTGGGAGCCAGATAGAGACCCAGTACTTC. Amino acid sequence: CASSGSQIETQYF. The variable domain in full, with the rest retrieved from reference TRBV28 and TRBJ2-5, is DVKVTQSSRYLVKRTGEKVFLECVQDMDHENMFWYRQDPGLGLRLIYFSYDVKMKEKGDIPEGYSVSREKKERFSLILESASTNQTSMYLCASSGSQIETQYFGPGTRLLVL.

On this clonotype: The junction departs from the called germline gene at one end, perhaps through a read error. CDR3 nucleotides: TGCAGTGCCTCACAGGGGACCTCCTACAATGAGCGGTTCTTC. Residues: CSASQGTSYNERFF. This chain links TRBV20-1 with TRBJ2-1, with 7 bases lining up with TRBD1. From germline, CDR1 is DFQATT and CDR2 SNEGSKA (reference sequence). The CDR3 is 14 residues long.

This chain's CDR3 is CASSKQGAAGYTF. The CDR3 DNA reads TGTGCCAGCAGCAAACAAGGAGCAGCTGGCTACACCTTC. V and J are TRBV9 and TRBJ1-2; D is uncertain. Germline CDR1 and CDR2: SGDLS and YYNGEE. The CDR3 contains 13 residues. The V end was cut by 4 bases, the J end by 7 bases, with 14 bases between.

This clonotype was recorded a few times. The genes are TRBV6-8 and TRBJ2-7, with a weak D call TRBD2 (6 bases). The germline gives CDR1 MNHGY, CDR2 SAAAGT. This CDR3 has 17 amino acids. V was cut by 2 bases and J by 0 bases, with 17 bases left in between. The DNA of the CDR3 is TGTGCCAGCAGTTACGGGTTTATAGGGACTCACTCCTACGAGCAGTACTTC. Its translation: CASSYGFIGTHSYEQYF.

The genes are TRBV7-2 and TRBJ2-7, with 8 bases identical to TRBD2. The J call is doubtful: the DNA matches TRBJ2-5 better. Germline V gene sequence: CDR1 SGHTA, CDR2 FQGNSA. This CDR3 has 15 residues. CDR3 region: CASSLPRTSTETQYF. The CDR3 bases are TGTGCCAGCAGCTTACCCCGGACTAGCACCGAGACCCAGTACTTC.

The chain links TRBV12-3 or TRBV12-4 to TRBJ1-2; 7 positions agree with TRBD1. This CDR3 has 12 residues. Germline trimming cut 5 bases from V and 8 bases from J; bases unmatched to any gene: 5. The CDR3 region has the DNA TGTGCCAGCAGTGACAGGGAGAGGGGCTACACCTTC. This codes for CASSDRERGYTF.

This clonotype has just one count. The chain joins TRBV6-1 to TRBJ1-2; D possibly corresponds to TRBD1 (5 bases). Germline CDR1 MNHNS, CDR2 SASEGT. V lost 6 bases and J lost 0, with 23 bases in between. This CDR3 has 18 residues. The CDR3: CASRRTSRDLGPNYGYTF. CDR3 bases: TGTGCCAGCAGACGGACATCGAGGGACCTTGGACCTAACTATGGCTACACCTTC.

The chain links TRBV5-1 to TRBJ2-3; 10 bases align to TRBD2. J lost 5 bases, V lost 4 bases, and 13 bases had no gene match. CDR1 is SGHRS and CDR2 is YFSETQ in the germline V gene. This CDR3 region has 17 residues. The CDR3 is CASSGASGGTIRDTQYF. The CDR3 DNA reads as TGCGCCAGCAGCGGGGCTAGCGGGGGAACCATAAGAGATACGCAGTATTTT.

In its sample, this clonotype was seen a few times. The rearrangement uses TRBV28 and TRBJ2-5; no clear D. The CDR3 is made up of 13 amino acids. The V end was cut by 6 bases, the J end by 4 bases, with 12 bases between. Looked up from germline, CDR1 is MDHEN and CDR2 is SYDVKM. The CDR3 sequence is CASSGPYRETQYF. CDR3 nucleotides: TGTGCCAGCAGCGGGCCCTACCGAGAGACCCAGTACTTC.

This clonotype came up a few times. The rearrangement links TRBV6-2 or TRBV6-3 to TRBJ2-3, with D unresolved. This CDR3 is built from 14 residues. V was clipped by 4 bases and J by 4 bases, with 12 bases between them. Germline CDR1 and CDR2: MNHEY and SVGEGT. CDR3 coding DNA: TGTGCCAGCAGTTCGATCGGACGATCAGATACGCAGTATTTT. Translating gives CASSSIGRSDTQYF.

The V call is TRBV2, the J call TRBJ1-5; D not resolved. There are 15 residues in the CDR3. V lost 2 bases, J lost 0 bases, and 8 bases lay in between. Germline assignment: CDR1 SNHLY and CDR2 FYNNEI. CDR3 region: CASSESAYSNQPQHF. CDR3 DNA sequence: TGTGCCAGCAGTGAATCCGCGTATAGCAATCAGCCCCAGCATTTT.